What follows are 27 T cell receptor beta chains derived from one specimen sequenced in a study of CD8 T cells in ankylosing spondylitis. Study conclusions and caveats: Roughly eight highly homologous variants made up a TCR beta motif that seemed to typify ankylosing spondylitis blood.

TCRdb recomputed calls from the 5' RACE reads with MiXCR, one row per CDR3 protein. Among over 700,000 distinct CDR3 sequences listed, 15% to 20% were seen once. For these receptors, no antigen is known. The sample taken for sequencing was blood, either unsorted or a sorted T cell fraction (not recorded which). The receptors here all came from a male donor with ankylosing spondylitis.

This clonotype was found a few times. The DNA for the CDR3 is TGTGCCAGCAGCTTGACACTCGCTGAAGCTTTCTTT. Translation gives CASSLTLAEAFF. The chain is built from TRBV5-5 and TRBJ1-1, with D unresolved. From germline, CDR1 is SGHKS and CDR2 YYEKEE (reference sequence). CDR3 length: 12 residues. The germline V and J ends were trimmed by 1 base and 6 bases, with 7 bases remaining between them. The full variable domain, completed using reference TRBV5-5 and TRBJ1-1, is DAGVTQSPTHLIKTRGQQVTLRCSPISGHKSVSWYQQVLGQGPQFIFQYYEKEERGRGNFPDRFSARQFPNYSSELNVNALLLGDSALYLCASSLTLAEAFFGQGTRLTVV.

V gene TRBV4-1 combines with J gene TRBJ1-1; tentative D call: TRBD1 (6 bases). The germline V gene has CDR1 MGHRA and CDR2 YSYEKL. Trimming pared 1 base from V and 6 bases from J, leaving 12 bases between. The CDR3 spans 14 residues. CDR3 residues: CASSQVGGSPEAFF. The CDR3, as DNA: TGCGCCAGCAGCCAAGTGGGGGGCTCCCCTGAAGCTTTCTTT.

This chain links TRBV5-1 with TRBJ2-3; D not certain. This CDR3 has 15 amino acids. Per germline, CDR1 SGHRS and CDR2 YFSETQ. V lost 4 bases and J lost 2, with 14 bases in between. CDR3: CASSLETGPTDTQYF. In DNA, the CDR3 is TGCGCCAGCAGCCTCGAGACCGGCCCCACAGATACGCAGTATTTT.

This clonotype was counted a few times. The chain couples TRBV29-1 to TRBJ2-1; D unresolved. CDR1 and CDR2 from the germline V gene are SQVTM and ANQGSEA. There are 12 residues in the CDR3. Trimming stripped 4 bases from V and 3 bases from J, with 7 bases between. The DNA of the CDR3 is TGCAGCGTTGTCACAAGCTACAATGAGCAGTTCTTC. This codes for CSVVTSYNEQFF.

V gene TRBV2 combines with J gene TRBJ1-5, with D perhaps matching TRBD1 (6 bases). In germline, CDR1 is SNHLY, CDR2 FYNNEI. Trimming shortened V by 2 bases and J by 0 bases, and 11 bases separated the two germline ends. There are 16 residues in the CDR3. CDR3 coding DNA: TGTGCCAGCAGTGAATTGGGGGCGGTTAGCAATCAGCCCCAGCATTTT. This translates into CASSELGAVSNQPQHF.

A few counts support this clonotype. In DNA, the CDR3 is TGTGCCAGCAGCCCCGCGGGGCAGAACACTGAAGCTTTCTTT. Amino acid sequence: CASSPAGQNTEAFF. The rearrangement uses TRBV27 and TRBJ1-1; tentatively, D is TRBD1 (5 bases). The germline CDR1 and CDR2 sequences are MNHEY and SMNVEV (reference sequence). V was pared by 6 bases and J by 1 base, with 12 bases between. This CDR3 spans 14 amino acids.

This chain connects TRBV5-1 to TRBJ2-1, with 10 bases lining up with TRBD1. J gave up 10 bases and V 4 bases, and 2 bases lay outside the gene matches. The CDR3 contains 12 residues. Germline V lookup: CDR1 SGHRS, CDR2 YFSETQ. DNA of the CDR3: TGCGCCAGCAGCGGGACAGGGGACGAGCAGTTCTTC. This sequence encodes CASSGTGDEQFF.

The gene calls are TRBV2 and TRBJ2-7, with 10 bases that match TRBD2. The CDR3 consists of 15 residues. The V segment lost 2 bases and the J segment 6 bases; nucleotides outside the gene matches: 7. The germline V gene encodes CDR1 SNHLY and CDR2 FYNNEI. The CDR3 protein is CASSETGTSDGEQYF. CDR3 nucleotide sequence: TGTGCCAGCAGTGAAACCGGGACTAGCGATGGCGAGCAGTACTTC. The complete variable domain, with remaining parts taken from reference TRBV2 and TRBJ2-7, reads EPEVTQTPSHQVTQMGQEVILRCVPISNHLYFYWYRQILGQKVEFLVSFYNNEISEKSEIFDDQFSVERPDGSNFTLKIRSTKLEDSAMYFCASSETGTSDGEQYFGPGTRLTVT.

The V call is TRBV27, the J call TRBJ1-4, with TRBD1 matching over 9 bases. The CDR3 consists of 17 residues. J gave up 6 bases and V 4 bases, and 12 bases lay outside the gene matches. Germline-derived CDR1 and CDR2 are MNHEY and SMNVEV (reference sequence). The CDR3 DNA reads TGTGCCAGCAGTTCAAGGGGACAGGGAAGAAAAGATGAAAAACTGTTTTTT. As protein: CASSSRGQGRKDEKLFF.

This chain links TRBV7-6 with TRBJ2-7; D is possibly TRBD1 or TRBD2 (5 bases each). Per the germline V gene, CDR1 is SGHVS and CDR2 is FNYEAQ. Trimming shortened V by 8 bases and J by 6 bases, and 23 bases separated the two germline ends. This CDR3 region has 15 residues. CDR3 sequence (DNA): TGTGCCAGCGCCCCCGTATCGGGGCCGGGCGTCGAGCAGTACTTC. It yields the protein CASAPVSGPGVEQYF. Full variable domain (missing parts from reference TRBV7-6 and TRBJ2-7): GAGVSQSPRYKVTKRGQDVALRCDPISGHVSLYWYRQALGQGPEFLTYFNYEAQQDKSGLPNDRFSAERPEGSISTLTIQRTEQRDSAMYRCASAPVSGPGVEQYFGPGTRLTVT.

The CDR3 DNA is TGTGCCATCAGTGATGACCCCTCATTTTACGAGCAGTACTTC. This codes for CAISDDPSFYEQYF. The chain has TRBV10-3 and TRBJ2-7; no clear D. CDR1 is ENHRY, CDR2 SYGVKD, per germline. With 3 bases removed from V and 4 bases from J, the gap between germline ends came to 13 bases. CDR3 length: 14 amino acids.

V gene TRBV12-3 or TRBV12-4 combines with J gene TRBJ2-7; D is perhaps TRBD1 (6 bases). Deletions cut 2 bases from V and 4 bases from J, with 12 bases between. The CDR3 runs to 14 residues. CDR3 loop: CASSLKGGGYEQYF. The DNA for the CDR3 is TGTGCCAGCAGTTTAAAAGGGGGTGGATACGAGCAGTACTTC.

This clonotype has just a few counts. The chain joins TRBV10-3 to TRBJ2-5; a possible D gene is TRBD2 (5 bases). This CDR3 is 14 amino acids long. V was cut by 6 bases and J by 1 base, with 12 bases left in between. Germline lookup yields CDR1 ENHRY and CDR2 SYGVKD. The CDR3 loop is CAISPGRGQETQYF. Here the CDR3 DNA reads TGTGCCATCAGCCCCGGACGGGGCCAAGAGACCCAGTACTTC.

This sequence joins TRBV19 and TRBJ2-1; 9 bases align to TRBD2. Per the germline V gene, CDR1 is LNHDA and CDR2 is SQIVND (reference sequence). Trimming at V came to 4 bases and at J to 8 bases, leaving 6 bases not matched to a gene. The CDR3 has 14 amino acids. CDR3 residues: CASSTASGVYEQFF. In DNA, the CDR3 is TGTGCCAGTAGTACGGCTAGCGGGGTCTATGAGCAGTTCTTC.

Comments on this clonotype: This may stem from a read error, because a much larger clone lies one nucleotide away. This chain joins TRBV14 and TRBJ2-7; D ambiguous. The CDR3 spans 12 residues. Per germline, CDR1 SGHDN and CDR2 FVKESK. V dropped 3 bases and J dropped 0 bases, with 3 bases sitting between them. CDR3 bases: TGTGCCAGCAGCCATGCCTCCTACGAGCAGTACTTC. Protein sequence: CASSHASYEQYF.

The chain joins TRBV6-4 to TRBJ2-1, with TRBD2 identical over 8 bases. Germline-derived CDR1 and CDR2 are MRHNA and SNTAGT. The ends lost 5 bases at V and 6 bases at J; junction bases unmatched: 3. This CDR3 region has 13 residues. CDR3 residues: CASSSGTSNEQFF. As DNA, the CDR3 is TGTGCCAGCAGTTCCGGGACTAGCAATGAGCAGTTCTTC.

This clonotype was observed a handful of times. V is TRBV12-3 or TRBV12-4 and J is TRBJ1-1; tentatively, D is TRBD1 (6 bases). Trimming stripped 6 bases from V and 7 bases from J, with 21 bases between. CDR3 length equals 15 residues. Written as DNA, the CDR3 is TGTGCCAGCAGAGGTGGACAGTTACTCTTGGGTGAAGCTTTCTTT. Protein sequence: CASRGGQLLLGEAFF.

The sample holds a few counts of this clonotype. The chain joins TRBV5-1 to TRBJ2-7; D uncertain. CDR1 is SGHRS and CDR2 is YFSETQ in the germline V gene. The CDR3 sequence is 14 residues long. Between the trimmed V and J ends, which lost 4 bases and 1 base, there was a span of 12 bases. CDR3 sequence: CASSPDGSSYEQYF. CDR3 bases: TGCGCCAGCAGCCCGGACGGGTCGTCCTACGAGCAGTACTTC.

This clonotype was found a few times. V usage is TRBV29-1 and J usage is TRBJ2-1, with D uncertain. The CDR3 length is 10 residues. Germline CDR1 SQVTM, CDR2 ANQGSEA. Trimming took 7 bases from V and 10 from J, leaving 11 bases between them. CDR3 loop: CSALSYEQFF. CDR3 nucleotide sequence: TGCAGCGCCCTTAGCTACGAGCAGTTCTTC.

The chain carries TRBV24-1 and TRBJ2-2; 8 bases are a match to TRBD1. Trimming took 4 bases from V and 5 from J; bases not matched to a gene: 8. Per germline, CDR1 KGHDR and CDR2 SFDVKD. This CDR3 has 16 residues. CDR3 protein: CATSDPTGGKTGELFF. CDR3 DNA: TGTGCCACCAGTGACCCCACAGGGGGGAAGACCGGGGAGCTGTTTTTT.

The sample holds one count of this clonotype. The chain uses TRBV5-3 and TRBJ2-1, with 10 bases aligning to TRBD1. TRBV5-3 is assigned to the ORF class and has an uncertain function. The CDR3 consists of 16 residues. J gave up 5 bases and V 8 bases, and 13 bases lay outside the gene matches. CDR3 DNA sequence: TGTGCCAGGAGCCCCCATGGGACAGGGGCCAACAATGAGCAGTTCTTC. As protein: CARSPHGTGANNEQFF.

This clonotype was detected a few times. V and J are TRBV15 and TRBJ2-1; 11 bases align to TRBD2. CDR1 and CDR2 (germline): LNHNV, YYDKDF (reference sequence). This CDR3 is 15 amino acids long. J gave up 9 bases and V 4 bases, and 8 bases lay outside the gene matches. CDR3 sequence reads: CATSTASGGPSEQFF. In DNA form, the CDR3 reads TGTGCCACCAGCACGGCTAGCGGGGGGCCTTCTGAGCAGTTCTTC.

The CDR3 DNA reads as TGCAGTGCCCTACCGGGAGGCCAGGGGTGGCCCCAGCATTTT. Amino acids: CSALPGGQGWPQHF. This sequence joins TRBV20-1 and TRBJ1-5; tentative D call: TRBD1 (6 bases). This CDR3 is 14 amino acids long. Germline assignment: CDR1 DFQATT and CDR2 SNEGSKA (reference sequence). V lost 6 bases to trimming and J lost 9 bases, with 21 bases between them.

This chain uses TRBV12-3 or TRBV12-4 with TRBJ2-6; no clear D gene. The CDR3 length is 14 residues. V lost 11 bases to trimming and J lost 0 bases, with 11 bases between them. Here the CDR3 reads CAAIRSSGANVLTF. The CDR3 DNA follows: TGTGCCGCAATCCGGAGCTCTGGGGCCAACGTCCTGACTTTC.

V usage is TRBV5-1 and J usage is TRBJ2-5, with 7 bases matching TRBD2. This CDR3 is 15 amino acids long. Germline lookup yields CDR1 SGHRS and CDR2 YFSETQ. Trimming at V came to 0 bases and at J to 0 bases, leaving 2 bases not matched to a gene. CDR3 DNA sequence: TGCGCCAGCAGCTTGGAAGCGGGGTACCAAGAGACCCAGTACTTC. Translated: CASSLEAGYQETQYF.

The table lists this clonotype with a few counts. The chain couples TRBV4-1 to TRBJ1-1; TRBD1 might be the D (6 bases). Trimming took 0 bases from V and 1 from J, leaving 15 bases between them. The CDR3 totals 17 residues. The germline V gene has CDR1 MGHRA and CDR2 YSYEKL. The CDR3 reads CASSQDGQGLRNTEAFF. The CDR3, as DNA: TGCGCCAGCAGCCAAGATGGTCAGGGGTTGAGGAACACTGAAGCTTTCTTT.

The chain joins TRBV4-3 to TRBJ2-7, with 9 bases matching TRBD2. Germline CDR1 reads LGHNA; CDR2 reads YSLEER. Trimming cost V 1 base and J 7 bases; bases outside gene matches: 11. The CDR3 covers 16 residues. The CDR3 DNA follows: TGCGCCAGCAGCCAAGCCGCCAGCGGGAGGACGGGGGAGCAGTACTTC. Protein sequence: CASSQAASGRTGEQYF.